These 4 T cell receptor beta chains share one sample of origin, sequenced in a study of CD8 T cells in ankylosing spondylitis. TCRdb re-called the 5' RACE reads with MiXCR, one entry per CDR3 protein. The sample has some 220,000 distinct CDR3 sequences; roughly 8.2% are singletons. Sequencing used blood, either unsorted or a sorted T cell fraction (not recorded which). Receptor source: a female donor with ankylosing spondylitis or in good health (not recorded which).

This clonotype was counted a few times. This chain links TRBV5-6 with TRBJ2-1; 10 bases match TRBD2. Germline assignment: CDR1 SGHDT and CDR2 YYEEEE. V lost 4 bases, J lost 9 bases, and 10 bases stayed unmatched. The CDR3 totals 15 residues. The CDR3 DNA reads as TGTGCCAGCAGCCAATCTAGCGGGAGAATTGGTGAGCAGTTCTTC. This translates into CASSQSSGRIGEQFF.

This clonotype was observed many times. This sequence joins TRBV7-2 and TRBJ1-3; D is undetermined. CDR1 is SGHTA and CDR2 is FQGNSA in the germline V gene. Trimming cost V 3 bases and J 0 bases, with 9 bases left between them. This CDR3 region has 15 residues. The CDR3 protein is CASSFGRSSGNTIYF. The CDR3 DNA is TGTGCCAGCAGCTTCGGACGGTCCTCTGGAAACACCATATATTTT. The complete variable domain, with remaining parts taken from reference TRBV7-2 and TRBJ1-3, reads GAGVSQSPSNKVTEKGKDVELRCDPISGHTALYWYRQSLGQGLEFLIYFQGNSAPDKSGLPSDRFSAERTGGSVSTLTIQRTQQEDSAVYLCASSFGRSSGNTIYFGEGSWLTVV.

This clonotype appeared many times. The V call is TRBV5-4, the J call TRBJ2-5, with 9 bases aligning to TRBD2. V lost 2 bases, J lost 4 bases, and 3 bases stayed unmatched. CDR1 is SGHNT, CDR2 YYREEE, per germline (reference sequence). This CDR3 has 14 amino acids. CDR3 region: CASSFSGRGETQYF. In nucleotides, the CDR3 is TGTGCCAGCAGCTTTAGCGGGAGAGGAGAGACCCAGTACTTC.

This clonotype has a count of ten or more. Here the CDR3 DNA reads TGTGCCAGCAGACAAGGGACAGGGGAAGCTTTCTTT. As protein: CASRQGTGEAFF. The rearrangement joins TRBV6-6 to TRBJ1-1; 9 bases line up with TRBD1. The CDR3 runs to 12 residues. CDR1 is MNHNY, CDR2 SVGAGI, per germline (reference sequence). V dropped 6 bases and J dropped 8; count of bases not matched to a gene: 4.